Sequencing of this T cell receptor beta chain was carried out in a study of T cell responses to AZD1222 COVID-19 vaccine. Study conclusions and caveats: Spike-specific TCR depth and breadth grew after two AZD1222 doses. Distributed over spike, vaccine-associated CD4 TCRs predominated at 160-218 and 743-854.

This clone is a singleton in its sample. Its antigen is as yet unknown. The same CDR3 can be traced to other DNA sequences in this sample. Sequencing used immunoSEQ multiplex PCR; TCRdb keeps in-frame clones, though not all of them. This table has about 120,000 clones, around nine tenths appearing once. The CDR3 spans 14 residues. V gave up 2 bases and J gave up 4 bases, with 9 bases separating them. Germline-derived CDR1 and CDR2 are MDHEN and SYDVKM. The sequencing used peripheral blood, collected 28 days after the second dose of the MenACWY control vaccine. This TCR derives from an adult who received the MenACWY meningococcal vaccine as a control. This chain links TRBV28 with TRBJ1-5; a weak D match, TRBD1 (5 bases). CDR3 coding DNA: TGTGCCAGCAGTTTAATGGGGGGAAATCAGCCCCAGCATTTT. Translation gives CASSLMGGNQPQHF.